Many counts were recorded for the clone carrying this T cell receptor (beta chain). TCRdb ran MiXCR on the PCR reads and lists one entry per CDR3 protein. Here the sample spans roughly 320,000 distinct CDR3 sequences, roughly a quarter being singletons. The entry originates in a study of molecular identifiers for immune sequencing clone quantification. CDR1 MGHRA and CDR2 YSYEKL come from the germline V gene. The CDR3 runs 15 residues. After removal of 3 bases from V and 8 bases from J, the junction contained 8 bases not matched to a gene. Sorting was used to obtain naive CD8 T cells (CD8+CD4-CCR7+CD45RA+).

The chain employs TRBV4-1 and TRBJ1-4, with TRBD1 identical over 8 bases. This TCR derives from a human donor in good health. Some libraries in this study had Jurkat cell RNA spiked in. Sequencing input: naive CD8+ T cells from blood, with Jurkat cell RNA spiked in. Subset denoted: FACS-sorted CD8+CD4-CCR7+CD45RA+ naive T cells. CDR3 region: CASSHATGELEKLFF. In nucleotides, the CDR3 is TGCGCCAGCAGCCACGCGACAGGGGAATTGGAAAAACTGTTTTTT.